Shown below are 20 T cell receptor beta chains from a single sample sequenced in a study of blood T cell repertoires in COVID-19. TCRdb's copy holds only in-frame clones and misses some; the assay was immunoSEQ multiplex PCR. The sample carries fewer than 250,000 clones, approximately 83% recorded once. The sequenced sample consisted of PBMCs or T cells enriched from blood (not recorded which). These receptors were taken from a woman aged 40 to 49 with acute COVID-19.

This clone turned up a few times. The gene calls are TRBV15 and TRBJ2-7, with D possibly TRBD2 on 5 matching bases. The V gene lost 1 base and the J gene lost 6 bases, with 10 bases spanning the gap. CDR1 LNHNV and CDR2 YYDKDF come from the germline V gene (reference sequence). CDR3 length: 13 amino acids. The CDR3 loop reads CATSRGLAREQYF. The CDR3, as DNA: TGTGCCACCAGCAGAGGGCTAGCACGCGAGCAGTACTTC.

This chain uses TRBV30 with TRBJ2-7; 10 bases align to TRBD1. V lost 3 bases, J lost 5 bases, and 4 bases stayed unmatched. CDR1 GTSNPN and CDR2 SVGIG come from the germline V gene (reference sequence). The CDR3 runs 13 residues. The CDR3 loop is CAWRGTGVHEQYF. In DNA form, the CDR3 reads TGTGCCTGGAGAGGGACAGGGGTCCACGAGCAGTACTTC.

CDR3 DNA sequence: TGTGCCAGCAGCTCATTAGGCCCCTACGGGGGCTCTGGAAACACCATATATTTT. It encodes CASSSLGPYGGSGNTIYF. The V and J genes are TRBV5-6 and TRBJ1-3; TRBD1 is a possible D gene (5 bases). The V end lost 3 bases, the J end lost 0 bases, and 19 bases lay between the germline ends. The CDR3 runs 18 residues. In germline, CDR1 is SGHDT, CDR2 YYEEEE.

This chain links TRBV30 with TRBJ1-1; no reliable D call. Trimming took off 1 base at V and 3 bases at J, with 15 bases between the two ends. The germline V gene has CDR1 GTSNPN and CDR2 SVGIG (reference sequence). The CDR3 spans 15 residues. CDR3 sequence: CAWSDPGRSYTEAFF. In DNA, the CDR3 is TGTGCCTGGAGTGACCCCGGTCGGAGCTACACTGAAGCTTTCTTT.

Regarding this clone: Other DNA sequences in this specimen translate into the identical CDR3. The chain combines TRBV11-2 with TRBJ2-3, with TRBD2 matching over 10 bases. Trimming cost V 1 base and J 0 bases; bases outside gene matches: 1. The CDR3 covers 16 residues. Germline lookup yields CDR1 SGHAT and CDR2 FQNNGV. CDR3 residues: CASSLGAGGSTDTQYF. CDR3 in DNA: TGTGCCAGCAGCTTAGGAGCGGGAGGGAGCACAGATACGCAGTATTTT.

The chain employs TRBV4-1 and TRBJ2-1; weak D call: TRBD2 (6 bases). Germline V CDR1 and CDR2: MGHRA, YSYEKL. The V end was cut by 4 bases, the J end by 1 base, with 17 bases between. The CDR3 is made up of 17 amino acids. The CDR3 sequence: CASSPSAIAESYNEQFF. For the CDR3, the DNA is TGCGCCAGCAGCCCATCGGCGATAGCGGAGTCCTACAATGAGCAGTTCTTC.

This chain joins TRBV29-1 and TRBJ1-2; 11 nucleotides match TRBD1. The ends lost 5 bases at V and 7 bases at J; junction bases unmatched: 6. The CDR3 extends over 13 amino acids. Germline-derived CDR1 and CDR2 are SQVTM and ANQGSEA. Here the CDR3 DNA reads TGCAGCGTTTGGACAGGGGGCTCTTCTGGCTACACCTTC. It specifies CSVWTGGSSGYTF. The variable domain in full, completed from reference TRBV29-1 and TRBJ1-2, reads SAVISQKPSRDICQRGTSLTIQCQVDSQVTMMFWYRQQPGQSLTLIATANQGSEATYESGFVIDKFPISRPNLTFSTLTVSNMSPEDSSIYLCSVWTGGSSGYTFGSGTRLTVV.

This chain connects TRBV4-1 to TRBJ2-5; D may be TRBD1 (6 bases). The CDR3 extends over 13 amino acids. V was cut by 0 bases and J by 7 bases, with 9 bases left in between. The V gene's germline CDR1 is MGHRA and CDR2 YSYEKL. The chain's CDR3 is CASSQEVRGTQYF. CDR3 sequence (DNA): TGCGCCAGCAGCCAAGAGGTCAGGGGGACCCAGTACTTC.

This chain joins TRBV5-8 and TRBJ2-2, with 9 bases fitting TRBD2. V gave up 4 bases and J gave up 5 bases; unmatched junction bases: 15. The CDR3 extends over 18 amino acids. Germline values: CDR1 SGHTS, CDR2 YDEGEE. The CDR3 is CASSRPRGSGRFTGELFF. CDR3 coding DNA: TGTGCCAGCAGCCGGCCAAGGGGGAGCGGGAGGTTTACCGGGGAGCTGTTTTTT.

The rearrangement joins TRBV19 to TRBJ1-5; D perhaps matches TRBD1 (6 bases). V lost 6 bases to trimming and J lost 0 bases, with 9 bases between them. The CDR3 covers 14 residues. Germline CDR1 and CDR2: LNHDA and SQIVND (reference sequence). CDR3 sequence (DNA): TGTGCCAGTAGCGGACAGATTAGCAATCAGCCCCAGCATTTT. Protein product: CASSGQISNQPQHF.

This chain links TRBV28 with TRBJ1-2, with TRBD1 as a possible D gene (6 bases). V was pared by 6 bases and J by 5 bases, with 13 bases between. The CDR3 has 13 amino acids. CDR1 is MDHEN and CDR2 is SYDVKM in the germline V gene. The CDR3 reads CASRTGIRYGYTF. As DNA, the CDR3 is TGTGCCAGCAGGACAGGTATCAGATATGGCTACACCTTC.

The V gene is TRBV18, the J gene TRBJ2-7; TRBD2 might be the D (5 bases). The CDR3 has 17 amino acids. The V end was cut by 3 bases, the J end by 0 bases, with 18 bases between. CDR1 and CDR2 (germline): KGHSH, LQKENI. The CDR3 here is CASSPYLSGPGSYEQYF. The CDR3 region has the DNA TGTGCCAGCTCACCGTATTTAAGCGGACCAGGCTCCTACGAGCAGTACTTC.

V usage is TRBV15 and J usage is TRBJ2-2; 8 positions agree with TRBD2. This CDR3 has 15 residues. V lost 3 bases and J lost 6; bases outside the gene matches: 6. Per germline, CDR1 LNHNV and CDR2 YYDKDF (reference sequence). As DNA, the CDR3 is TGTGCCACCAGCAGTGGAGCGGGAGCGGCCGGGGAGCTGTTTTTT. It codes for CATSSGAGAAGELFF.

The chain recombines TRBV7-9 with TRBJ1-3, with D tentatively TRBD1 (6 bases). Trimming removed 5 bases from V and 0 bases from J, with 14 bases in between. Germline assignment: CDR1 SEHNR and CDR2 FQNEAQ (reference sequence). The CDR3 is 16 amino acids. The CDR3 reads CASSRPTGSSGNTIYF. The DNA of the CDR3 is TGTGCCAGCAGCCGACCTACAGGGAGCTCTGGAAACACCATATATTTT. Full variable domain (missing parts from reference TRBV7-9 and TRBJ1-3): DTGVSQNPRHKITKRGQNVTFRCDPISEHNRLYWYRQTLGQGPEFLTYFQNEAQLEKSRLLSDRFSAERPKGSFSTLEIQRTEQGDSAMYLCASSRPTGSSGNTIYFGEGSWLTVV.

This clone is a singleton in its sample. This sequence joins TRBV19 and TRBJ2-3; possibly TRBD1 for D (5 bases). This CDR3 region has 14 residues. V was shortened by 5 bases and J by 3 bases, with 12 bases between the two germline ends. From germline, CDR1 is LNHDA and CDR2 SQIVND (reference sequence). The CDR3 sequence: CASSGAQGTDTQYF. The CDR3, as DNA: TGTGCCAGTAGTGGGGCTCAGGGTACAGATACGCAGTATTTT.

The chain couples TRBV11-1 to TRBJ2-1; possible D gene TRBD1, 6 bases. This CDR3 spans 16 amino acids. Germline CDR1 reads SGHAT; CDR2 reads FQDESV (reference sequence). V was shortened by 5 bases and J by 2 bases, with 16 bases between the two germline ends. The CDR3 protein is CASSQETGRTYNEQFF. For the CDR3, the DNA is TGTGCCAGCAGCCAAGAAACAGGGCGTACCTACAATGAGCAGTTCTTC.

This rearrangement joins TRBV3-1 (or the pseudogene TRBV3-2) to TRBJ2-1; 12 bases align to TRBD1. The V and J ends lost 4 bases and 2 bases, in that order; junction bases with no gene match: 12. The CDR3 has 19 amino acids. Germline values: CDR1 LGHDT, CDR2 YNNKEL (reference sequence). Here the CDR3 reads CASSPGTGGPGVTYNEQFF. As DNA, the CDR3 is TGTGCCAGCAGCCCAGGGACAGGGGGCCCTGGAGTGACCTACAATGAGCAGTTCTTC.

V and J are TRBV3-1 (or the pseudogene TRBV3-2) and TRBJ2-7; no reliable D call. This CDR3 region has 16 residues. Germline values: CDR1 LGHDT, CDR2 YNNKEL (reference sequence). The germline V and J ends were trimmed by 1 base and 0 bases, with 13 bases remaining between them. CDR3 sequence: CASSQASGSGSYEQYF. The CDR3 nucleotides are TGTGCCAGCAGCCAAGCGTCCGGGTCGGGCTCCTACGAGCAGTACTTC.

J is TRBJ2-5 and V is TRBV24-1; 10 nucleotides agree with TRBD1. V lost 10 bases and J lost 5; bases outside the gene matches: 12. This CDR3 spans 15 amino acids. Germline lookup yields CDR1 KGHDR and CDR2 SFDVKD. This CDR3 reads CATGLSGQGVETQYF. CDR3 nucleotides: TGTGCCACAGGTTTGTCTGGACAGGGGGTGGAGACCCAGTACTTC.

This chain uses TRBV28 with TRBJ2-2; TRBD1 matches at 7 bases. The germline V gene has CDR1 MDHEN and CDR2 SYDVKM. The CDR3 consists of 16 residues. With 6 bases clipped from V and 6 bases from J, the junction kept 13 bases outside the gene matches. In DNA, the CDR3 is TGTGCCAGCAGCCAAGGGGGCCTGGTAGGCGCCGGGGAGCTGTTTTTT. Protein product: CASSQGGLVGAGELFF.